This record concerns one T cell receptor (beta chain) sequence. What antigen it recognizes has not been identified. No base qualities exist here, and no much larger clone lies one base off it. Peripheral blood CD8+ and CD4+ T cells from healthy donors, Susac syndrome patients and multiple sclerosis patients were profiled by high-throughput TCR beta sequencing. Multiple sclerosis controls were treatment-naive patients with stable or active relapsing-remitting disease fulfilling revised McDonald criteria. Bulk CD8+ and CD4+ T cells were purified magnetically by negative isolation, whereas CD8+ TEMRA cells were enriched by FACS. Blood was collected in EDTA tubes and processed within 24 hours, with PBMCs isolated through density gradient centrifugation. PBMCs intended for TCR sequencing were cryopreserved in liquid nitrogen and were subsequently thawed in a 37 degrees C water bath. A purity of at least 90% was achieved for sorted or isolated CD4+, CD8+ and CD8+ TEMRA cells.

CDR3 length: 16 amino acids, cysteine to phenylalanine. The sequence is cut down to CDR3 DNA, 48 bases in frame from base 1. CDR1 and CDR2 are read off the germline V gene as SGHRS and YFSETQ. V is reduced by 0 bases and J by 3 bases, leaving a spacing of 15 bases between them. This specimen belongs to a study of CD8 T cells in Susac syndrome (dated by TCRdb to about 2019). For the study in its entirety: Repertoire sequencing was used to test whether CD8+ T cell activation and differentiation in Susac syndrome was antigen driven.

RNA was extracted with the RNeasy kit and roughly 0.45 to 1 ug was reverse transcribed using random hexamers. The immunoSEQ multiplex PCR assay, which covers 54 Vbeta and 13 Jbeta segments, was used to amplify TCR beta CDR3 regions. PCR amplification bias was corrected by using a synthetic template baseline for primer optimization and computational correction. In the source study's methods: Reads were assigned to V, D and J genes according to IMGT and analyzed in immunoSEQ Analyzer, with only productive sequences retained. Clonality was computed as one minus Shannon entropy normalized by log2 of the number of productive unique sequences. For each patient and control, public and private clones were evaluated within the 100 most prevalent clones. A clone was defined as Susac-specific if it was absent from the healthy and MS cohorts, from some 1,100 published viral clones and from other ImmuneACCESS disease sequences. The public reads were quality trimmed at Q25 with fastp and then assembled into clones with MiXCR by TCRdb, keeping productive beta chains. Each record represents a unique CDR3 protein, reported with the most common genes and DNA among its rows. The authors' filters were not applied to this entry. For this sample there are a few hundred thousand distinct CDR3 sequences; around 90% appear just once. The ten largest make up roughly 0.064% of the sample.

On the study overall, not on this receptor specifically: The study acknowledged that relatively few individuals were included in the TCR sequencing and HLA analysis.

Sequenced: CD4+ T cells from PBMCs. The sequence is built from TRBV5-1 and TRBJ1-1; possibly the D gene is TRBD1, per 5 matching bases. The receptor was derived from a human donor with multiple sclerosis. The CDR3 has the sequence CASSLGGGAGDTEAFF. The nucleotide sequence is TGCGCCAGCAGCTTGGGAGGAGGGGCCGGGGACACTGAAGCTTTCTTT.